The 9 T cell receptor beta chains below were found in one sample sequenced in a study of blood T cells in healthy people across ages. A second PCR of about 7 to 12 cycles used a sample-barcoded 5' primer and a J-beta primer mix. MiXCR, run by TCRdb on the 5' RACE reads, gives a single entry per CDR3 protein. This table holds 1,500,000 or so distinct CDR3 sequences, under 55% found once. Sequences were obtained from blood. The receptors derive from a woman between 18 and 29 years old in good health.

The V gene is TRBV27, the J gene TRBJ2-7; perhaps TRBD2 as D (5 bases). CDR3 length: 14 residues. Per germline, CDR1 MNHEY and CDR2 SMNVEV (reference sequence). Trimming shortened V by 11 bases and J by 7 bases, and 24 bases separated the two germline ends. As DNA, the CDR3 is TGTGCCGGATTCCTAGCTCGGAGTTTAAAGGAGCAGTACTTC. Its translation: CAGFLARSLKEQYF.

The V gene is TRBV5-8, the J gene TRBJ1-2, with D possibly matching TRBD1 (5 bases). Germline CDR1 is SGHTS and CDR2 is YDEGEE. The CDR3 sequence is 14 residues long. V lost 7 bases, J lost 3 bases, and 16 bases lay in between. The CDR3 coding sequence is TGTGCCAGCGTAAAGGGTAGGGGTGACTATGGCTACACCTTC. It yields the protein CASVKGRGDYGYTF.

CDR3 sequence (DNA): TGCAGTGCTAGAGGCCGGGTACCAGGGGGGCGGGGGGACTACGAGCAGTACTTC. The encoded protein is CSARGRVPGGRGDYEQYF. The chain joins TRBV20-1 to TRBJ2-7, with a weak D call TRBD2 (8 bases). In germline, CDR1 is DFQATT, CDR2 SNEGSKA (reference sequence). The CDR3 loop spans 18 amino acids. V dropped 1 base and J dropped 3 bases, with 25 bases sitting between them.

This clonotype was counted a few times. CDR3 nucleotides: TGTGCCAGCAGTTACGACGGGGCTCTTAATGAAAAACTGTTTTTT. Translation: CASSYDGALNEKLFF. This chain joins TRBV6-5 and TRBJ1-4; D perhaps matches TRBD1 (5 bases). Germline loops: CDR1 MNHEY, CDR2 SVGAGI. V lost 2 bases and J lost 4, with 11 bases in between. The CDR3 contains 15 residues.

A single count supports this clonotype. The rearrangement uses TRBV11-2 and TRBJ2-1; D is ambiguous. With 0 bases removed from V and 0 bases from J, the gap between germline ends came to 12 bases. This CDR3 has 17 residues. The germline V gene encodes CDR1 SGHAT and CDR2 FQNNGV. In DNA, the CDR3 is TGTGCCAGCAGCTTAGACCGCCAACTCAGCTCCTACAATGAGCAGTTCTTC. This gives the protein CASSLDRQLSSYNEQFF.

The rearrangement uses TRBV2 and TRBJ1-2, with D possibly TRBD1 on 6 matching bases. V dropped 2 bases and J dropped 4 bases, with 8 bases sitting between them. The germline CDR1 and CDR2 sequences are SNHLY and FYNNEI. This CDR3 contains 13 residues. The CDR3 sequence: CASSERQVYGYTF. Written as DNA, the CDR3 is TGTGCCAGCAGTGAAAGACAGGTCTATGGCTACACCTTC.

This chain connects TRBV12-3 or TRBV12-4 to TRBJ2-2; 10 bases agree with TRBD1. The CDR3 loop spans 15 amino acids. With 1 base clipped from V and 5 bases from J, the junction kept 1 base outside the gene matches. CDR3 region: CASSLVGQGTGELFF. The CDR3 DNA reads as TGTGCCAGCAGTTTAGTGGGACAGGGGACCGGGGAGCTGTTTTTT.

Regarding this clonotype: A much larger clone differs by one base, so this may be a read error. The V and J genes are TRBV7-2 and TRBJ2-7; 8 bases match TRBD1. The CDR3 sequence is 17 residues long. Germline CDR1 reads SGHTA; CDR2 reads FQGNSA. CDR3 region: CASSLNSGTGLSYEQHF. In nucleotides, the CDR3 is TGTGCCAGCAGCTTGAATTCCGGGACAGGCCTCTCCTACGAGCAGCACTTC.

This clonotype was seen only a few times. Written as DNA, the CDR3 is TGTGCCAGCAGTCCCTCTGCGGGCTCCTACAATGAGCAGTTCTTC. Amino acids: CASSPSAGSYNEQFF. The chain combines TRBV7-2 with TRBJ2-1; weak D call: TRBD2 (5 bases). CDR1 SGHTA and CDR2 FQGNSA come from the germline V gene. The V gene lost 6 bases and the J gene lost 0 bases, with 12 bases spanning the gap. The CDR3 has 15 amino acids. Looking up the rest from reference TRBV7-2 and TRBJ2-1 gives the full variable domain: GAGVSQSPSNKVTEKGKDVELRCDPISGHTALYWYRQSLGQGLEFLIYFQGNSAPDKSGLPSDRFSAERTGGSVSTLTIQRTQQEDSAVYLCASSPSAGSYNEQFFGPGTRLTVL.